The clone carrying this T cell receptor beta chain was detected ten times or more. This entry comes from a study of low-dose radiotherapy and immunotherapy resistance in tumors. As for the study in general: Members of Cohort 1 were treated with 0.5 Gy per fraction every 2 weeks. The prescribed total PTV dose was 6.5 Gy.

The CDR3 is 16 residues long. Germline CDR1 and CDR2: SGHTA and FQGTGA. Trimming stripped 5 bases from V and 4 bases from J, with 17 bases between. Stated time point: after trial treatment. The treatment is: LDRT plus nivolumab, ipilimumab, low-dose cyclophosphamide and aspirin (RACIN trial). Tumors of eligible patients were advanced, solid and lacking tumor-infiltrating lymphocytes. TRAV and TRBV primers primed cDNA for both TCRalpha and TCRbeta. It was with a constant-region primer and a V-primer adapter that TCRs were amplified over about 20 PCR cycles. MiXCR, applied by TCRdb to the reads, yields one record per CDR3 protein. The sample has about 84,000 distinct CDR3 sequences; under 20% are singletons.

The TCR originated in a male donor with prostate cancer. The source material was PBMCs, sampled after low-dose radiotherapy plus immunotherapy. The chain joins TRBV7-3 to TRBJ2-2; D is possibly TRBD1 (6 bases). CDR3 sequence reads: CASSLRAGDPTGELFF. The CDR3, as DNA: TGTGCCAGCAGCCTTCGGGCAGGGGATCCCACCGGGGAGCTGTTTTTT. Combining the CDR3 with reference TRBV7-3 and TRBJ2-2 gives the whole variable domain GAGVSQTPSNKVTEKGKYVELRCDPISGHTALYWYRQSLGQGPEFLIYFQGTGAADDSGLPNDRFFAVRPEGSVSTLKIQRTERGDSAVYLCASSLRAGDPTGELFFGEGSRLTVL.